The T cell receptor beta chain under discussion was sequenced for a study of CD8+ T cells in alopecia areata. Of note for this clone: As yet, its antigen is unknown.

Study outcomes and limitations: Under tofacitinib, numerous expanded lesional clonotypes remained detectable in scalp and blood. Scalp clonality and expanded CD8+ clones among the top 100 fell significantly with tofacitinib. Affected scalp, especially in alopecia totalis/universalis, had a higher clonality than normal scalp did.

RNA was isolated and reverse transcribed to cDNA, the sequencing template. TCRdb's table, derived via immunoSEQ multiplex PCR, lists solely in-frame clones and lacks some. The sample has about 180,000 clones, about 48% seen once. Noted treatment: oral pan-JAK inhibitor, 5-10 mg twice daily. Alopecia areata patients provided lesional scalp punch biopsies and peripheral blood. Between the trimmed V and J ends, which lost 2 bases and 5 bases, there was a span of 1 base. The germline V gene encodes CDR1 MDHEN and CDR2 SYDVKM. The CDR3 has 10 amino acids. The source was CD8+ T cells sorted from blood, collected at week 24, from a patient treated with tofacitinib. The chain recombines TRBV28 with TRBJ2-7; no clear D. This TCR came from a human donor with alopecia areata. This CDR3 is CASSLNEQYF. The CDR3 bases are TGTGCCAGCAGTTTAAACGAGCAGTACTTC.